One and the same sample provided the 9 T cell receptor beta chains below, sequenced in a study of OX40 agonist ivuxolimab in advanced cancers. Assay used: immunoSEQ multiplex PCR; TCRdb lists only in-frame clones, some missing. The data contain 45,000 to 70,000 clones, around nine tenths of them singletons. Sample: CD4+ or CD8+ T cells sorted from blood, taken in a trial of the OX40 agonist ivuxolimab. All receptors come from an adult with an advanced solid tumor such as melanoma, head and neck, liver or kidney cancer.

V usage is TRBV21-1 and J usage is TRBJ2-3; the table's D call, TRBD2, has no DNA check behind it. TRBV21-1 is annotated as a pseudogene. The CDR3 has 17 amino acids. The DNA of the CDR3 is TGTGCCAGCAGCGCTAAGTTGGCGGGGAGAAGCACAGATACGCAGTATTTT. As protein: CASSAKLAGRSTDTQYF.

The V and J genes are TRBV15 and TRBJ2-7, with D perhaps assigned TRBD1 or TRBD2 (5 bases each). The length of the CDR3 is 14 residues. CDR1 LNHNV and CDR2 YYDKDF come from the germline V gene (reference sequence). The V end lost 3 bases, the J end lost 6 bases, and 15 bases lay between the germline ends. The CDR3 reads CATSSGGVGAEQYF. CDR3 nucleotide sequence: TGTGCCACCAGCAGTGGGGGAGTGGGTGCCGAGCAGTACTTC. The full variable domain, completed using reference TRBV15 and TRBJ2-7, is DAMVIQNPRYQVTQFGKPVTLSCSQTLNHNVMYWYQQKSSQAPKLLFHYYDKDFNNEADTPDNFQSRRPNTSFCFLDIRSPGLGDTAMYLCATSSGGVGAEQYFGPGTRLTVT.

In its sample, this clone was seen a few times. The rearrangement links TRBV29-1 to TRBJ2-7, with D unclear. Trimming removed 6 bases at V and 1 base at J, with 7 bases between. Germline-derived CDR1 and CDR2 are SQVTM and ANQGSEA. CDR3 size: 11 residues. CDR3 in DNA: TGCAGCGTAAGGATTTCCTACGAGCAGTACTTC. Encoded protein: CSVRISYEQYF.

The CDR3 DNA is TGTGCCAGCAGTTTTCGGCAGGGGTTGGGTGGCTACACCTTC. It is translated as CASSFRQGLGGYTF. V usage is TRBV28 and J usage is TRBJ1-2; TRBD1 might be the D (6 bases). In germline, CDR1 is MDHEN, CDR2 SYDVKM. This CDR3 spans 14 amino acids. The V end was cut by 3 bases, the J end by 7 bases, with 15 bases between.

The chain employs TRBV6-5 and TRBJ2-1, with 11 nucleotides matching TRBD2. The CDR3 totals 16 residues. Trimming took 4 bases from V and 9 from J; bases not matched to a gene: 11. Per the germline V gene, CDR1 is MNHEY and CDR2 is SVGAGI. In DNA form, the CDR3 reads TGTGCCAGCAGTTTCCCGACTAGCGGGACAGAGGCTGAGCAGTTCTTC. Amino acid sequence: CASSFPTSGTEAEQFF.

The gene calls are TRBV11-2 and TRBJ2-7, with D uncertain. The CDR3 totals 12 residues. Per germline, CDR1 SGHAT and CDR2 FQNNGV. With 3 bases removed from V and 4 bases from J, the gap between germline ends came to 7 bases. This CDR3 is CASSFLIYEQYF. The CDR3 nucleotides read TGTGCCAGCAGCTTTCTAATATACGAGCAGTACTTC.

The rearrangement uses TRBV19 and TRBJ2-7, with 10 bases lining up with TRBD2. Germline V CDR1 and CDR2: LNHDA, SQIVND (reference sequence). V lost 4 bases, J lost 6 bases, and 12 bases stayed unmatched. The length of the CDR3 is 16 residues. This CDR3 is CASSTSTGSSGSEQYF. DNA of the CDR3: TGTGCCAGTAGTACCTCCACCGGGTCTAGCGGGAGCGAGCAGTACTTC.

This clone was picked up a small number of times. This chain joins TRBV11-2 and TRBJ2-5; TRBD1 might be the D (5 bases). CDR3 length: 14 residues. V lost 0 bases and J 4 bases, leaving 9 bases between the germline ends. Germline V gene sequence: CDR1 SGHAT, CDR2 FQNNGV. CDR3 amino acids: CASSLDQRGETQYF. Here the CDR3 DNA reads TGTGCCAGCAGCTTAGATCAAAGGGGAGAGACCCAGTACTTC.

The chain couples TRBV14 to TRBJ2-3; D might be TRBD1 or TRBD2, each matching 5 bases. Germline V gives CDR1 SGHDN, CDR2 FVKESK. With 0 bases removed from V and 2 bases from J, the gap between germline ends came to 12 bases. The CDR3 is made up of 16 amino acids. The DNA for the CDR3 is TGTGCCAGCAGCCAAGATCCGGGGCGGTTCACAGATACGCAGTATTTT. It codes for CASSQDPGRFTDTQYF.